Following are 32 T cell receptor beta chains from one sample sequenced in a study of shared clonotypes between healthy human individuals. The protocol was immunoSEQ multiplex PCR, while the TCRdb copy is restricted to in-frame clones and leaves out a portion. This sample has roughly 490,000 clones, with 76% found just once. The sequenced sample consisted of PBMCs. These receptor sequences come from a woman in her forties in good health. Some clones in this sample may be carry-over from other donors' samples.

The chain joins TRBV27 to TRBJ2-5, with TRBD1 matching 9 bases. V shed 5 bases, J shed 4 bases, and the junction held 8 bases outside the gene matches. This CDR3 has 15 residues. Germline CDR1 reads MNHEY; CDR2 reads SMNVEV (reference sequence). CDR3 DNA: TGTGCCAGCAGTCCACGGACAGGGGTGGGAGAGACCCAGTACTTC. Translated: CASSPRTGVGETQYF.

V usage is TRBV28 and J usage is TRBJ2-4; 7 bases agree with TRBD1. Germline trimming cut 6 bases from V and 3 bases from J; bases unmatched to any gene: 8. This CDR3 has 15 residues. From germline, CDR1 is MDHEN and CDR2 SYDVKM. CDR3 amino acids: CASSRRGTLKNIQYF. The DNA for the CDR3 is TGTGCCAGCAGCCGCAGGGGGACCCTCAAAAACATTCAGTACTTC.

This chain joins TRBV2 and TRBJ1-2; D may be TRBD1 (5 bases). V gave up 6 bases and J gave up 0 bases, with 20 bases separating them. CDR3 length: 17 amino acids. Germline V CDR1 and CDR2: SNHLY, FYNNEI. The CDR3 loop reads CASSERGQADTNYGYTF. The CDR3 nucleotides read TGTGCCAGCAGCGAAAGAGGGCAGGCGGACACTAACTATGGCTACACCTTC. Full variable domain (remainder filled in from reference TRBV2 and TRBJ1-2): EPEVTQTPSHQVTQMGQEVILRCVPISNHLYFYWYRQILGQKVEFLVSFYNNEISEKSEIFDDQFSVERPDGSNFTLKIRSTKLEDSAMYFCASSERGQADTNYGYTFGSGTRLTVV.

For the CDR3, the DNA is TGTGCCAGCAGTTACGGGGGGGCTGAAACTGGAAACACCATATATTTT. This sequence encodes CASSYGGAETGNTIYF. The chain carries TRBV6-6 and TRBJ1-3; D is perhaps TRBD1 (6 bases). The CDR3 has 16 amino acids. Trimming took 2 bases from V and 2 from J, leaving 13 bases between them. Looked up from germline, CDR1 is MNHNY and CDR2 is SVGAGI (reference sequence).

The V gene is TRBV2, the J gene TRBJ2-7, with TRBD1 as a possible D gene (5 bases). CDR3 size: 14 residues. Germline CDR1 and CDR2: SNHLY and FYNNEI. Trimming stripped 9 bases from V and 0 bases from J, with 15 bases between. The CDR3 reads CASKPMDNSYEQYF. In DNA, the CDR3 is TGTGCCAGTAAACCGATGGACAACTCCTACGAGCAGTACTTC.

CDR3 sequence: CASSLTGDYRNTIYF. The CDR3 DNA reads as TGTGCCAGCAGCTTAACAGGGGATTATAGAAACACCATATATTTT. The chain carries TRBV7-6 and TRBJ1-3, with 7 bases matching TRBD1. Losses at the gene ends were 2 bases for V and 5 bases for J; bases not matched to a gene: 6. This CDR3 is 15 amino acids long. Germline V lookup: CDR1 SGHVS, CDR2 FNYEAQ.

J is TRBJ1-5 and V is TRBV30; D is perhaps TRBD1 (6 bases). CDR1 is GTSNPN and CDR2 is SVGIG in the germline V gene (reference sequence). V lost 2 bases and J lost 4, with 9 bases in between. The CDR3 totals 13 residues. The CDR3 nucleotides read TGTGCCTGGAGTACAGGGCGGAATCAGCCCCAGCATTTT. Protein: CAWSTGRNQPQHF.

This clone is a singleton in its sample. The genes are TRBV29-1 and TRBJ2-7, with D possibly being TRBD1 or TRBD2 (6 bases each). Germline assignment: CDR1 SQVTM and CDR2 ANQGSEA. V gave up 3 bases and J gave up 2 bases, with 8 bases separating them. There are 12 residues in the CDR3. The CDR3: CSVEGGPYEQYF. CDR3 DNA sequence: TGCAGCGTTGAGGGGGGCCCCTACGAGCAGTACTTC.

The rearrangement joins TRBV28 to TRBJ2-2; TRBD1 matches 9 bases. This CDR3 has 15 residues. V lost 10 bases to trimming and J lost 3 bases; unmatched junction nucleotides: 9. Germline CDR1 reads MDHEN; CDR2 reads SYDVKM. The chain's CDR3 is CATPRDRAYTGELFF. CDR3 coding DNA: TGTGCCACCCCCCGGGACAGGGCTTACACCGGGGAGCTGTTTTTT. The whole variable domain, remainder taken from reference TRBV28 and TRBJ2-2, is DVKVTQSSRYLVKRTGEKVFLECVQDMDHENMFWYRQDPGLGLRLIYFSYDVKMKEKGDIPEGYSVSREKKERFSLILESASTNQTSMYLCATPRDRAYTGELFFGEGSRLTVL.

The chain is built from TRBV27 and TRBJ2-5, with TRBD2 as a possible D gene (6 bases). This CDR3 contains 16 residues. CDR1 is MNHEY and CDR2 is SMNVEV in the germline V gene (reference sequence). Trimming took 0 bases from V and 2 from J, leaving 13 bases between them. CDR3 region: CASSLSPVEGQETQYF. For the CDR3, the DNA is TGTGCCAGCAGTTTATCTCCCGTGGAGGGACAAGAGACCCAGTACTTC.

This chain joins TRBV7-2 and TRBJ2-7; TRBD2 agrees at 13 bases. CDR1 and CDR2 (germline): SGHTA, FQGNSA. J was trimmed by 3 bases and V by 6 bases; bases with no gene match: 5. This CDR3 spans 15 amino acids. The CDR3 nucleotides read TGTGCCAGCAGGGGGGGACTAGCGGGAATCTACGAGCAGTACTTC. Its translation is CASRGGLAGIYEQYF.

This clone has a count of ten or more. CDR3 residues: CASSENPGFTEAFF. For the CDR3, the DNA is TGTGCCAGCAGTGAAAATCCAGGCTTCACTGAAGCTTTCTTT. The chain employs TRBV6-1 and TRBJ1-1; no clear D. This CDR3 spans 14 amino acids. The germline gives CDR1 MNHNS, CDR2 SASEGT. The ends were cut back, 2 bases at V and 4 bases at J, with 11 bases in the middle.

The chain has TRBV2 and TRBJ2-7, with 7 positions matching TRBD1. V lost 3 bases and J lost 4; bases outside the gene matches: 9. Germline V gene sequence: CDR1 SNHLY, CDR2 FYNNEI. The CDR3 sequence is 15 residues long. In DNA form, the CDR3 reads TGTGCCAGCAGTGATCGCGCAGGGGGTTTTTACGAGCAGTACTTC. Translation: CASSDRAGGFYEQYF. Supplemented by reference TRBV2 and TRBJ2-7, the full variable domain reads EPEVTQTPSHQVTQMGQEVILRCVPISNHLYFYWYRQILGQKVEFLVSFYNNEISEKSEIFDDQFSVERPDGSNFTLKIRSTKLEDSAMYFCASSDRAGGFYEQYFGPGTRLTVT.

This clone was found a few times. Here the CDR3 reads CASSPWGSNAGELFF. The CDR3 DNA follows: TGTGCCAGCAGCCCTTGGGGGAGCAATGCCGGGGAGCTGTTTTTT. The V call is TRBV7-3, the J call TRBJ2-2; D tentatively fits TRBD1 or TRBD2 (5 bases each). This CDR3 region has 15 residues. CDR1 and CDR2 from the germline V gene are SGHTA and FQGTGA. V shed 5 bases and J shed 6 bases, with 16 bases lying between them.

The chain links TRBV10-3 to TRBJ2-3; no firm D call. Germline assignment: CDR1 ENHRY and CDR2 SYGVKD. Trimming removed 3 bases from V and 1 base from J, with 5 bases in between. The CDR3 sequence is 13 residues long. CDR3 protein: CAISDGGTDTQYF. CDR3 nucleotide sequence: TGTGCCATCAGTGACGGAGGCACAGATACGCAGTATTTT.

V is TRBV4-1 and J is TRBJ1-5, with 10 bases aligning to TRBD1. CDR1 MGHRA and CDR2 YSYEKL come from the germline V gene. The CDR3 is made up of 18 amino acids. The junction had 12 bases not matched to a gene; V was cut back by 0 bases and J by 7 bases. DNA of the CDR3: TGCGCCAGCAGCCAAGAACAAACCGGGACAGGGGTATTCCAGCCCCAGCATTTT. Protein: CASSQEQTGTGVFQPQHF.

This clone was detected many times. The genes are TRBV7-2 and TRBJ2-7; D uncertain. The germline gives CDR1 SGHTA, CDR2 FQGNSA. Trimming took 0 bases from V and 4 from J, leaving 16 bases between them. The CDR3 runs to 16 residues. DNA for the CDR3: TGTGCCAGCAGCTTAGCATGGAGCTCTTTGGTTTACGAGCAGTACTTC. The encoded protein is CASSLAWSSLVYEQYF. The whole variable domain, filled in from reference TRBV7-2 and TRBJ2-7, reads GAGVSQSPSNKVTEKGKDVELRCDPISGHTALYWYRQSLGQGLEFLIYFQGNSAPDKSGLPSDRFSAERTGGSVSTLTIQRTQQEDSAVYLCASSLAWSSLVYEQYFGPGTRLTVT.

V gene TRBV28 combines with J gene TRBJ2-6; D is perhaps TRBD1 (6 bases). Trimming cost V 10 bases and J 4 bases, with 17 bases left between them. This CDR3 has 15 amino acids. The germline V gene encodes CDR1 MDHEN and CDR2 SYDVKM. The DNA of the CDR3 is TGTGCCACCAACTTAGGGGGAGCAGGGGCCAACGTCCTGACTTTC. Protein sequence: CATNLGGAGANVLTF. The whole variable domain, filled in from reference TRBV28 and TRBJ2-6, reads DVKVTQSSRYLVKRTGEKVFLECVQDMDHENMFWYRQDPGLGLRLIYFSYDVKMKEKGDIPEGYSVSREKKERFSLILESASTNQTSMYLCATNLGGAGANVLTFGAGSRLTVL.

The J gene is TRBJ1-1, the V gene TRBV5-4; weak D call: TRBD1 (5 bases). Trimming took off 2 bases at V and 2 bases at J, with 7 bases between the two ends. CDR1 is SGHNT, CDR2 YYREEE, per germline (reference sequence). This CDR3 is 13 amino acids long. Written as DNA, the CDR3 is TGTGCCAGCAGCTTTCAGGGAAACACTGAAGCTTTCTTT. Encoded protein: CASSFQGNTEAFF. The full variable domain, in which reference TRBV5-4 and TRBJ1-1 provide the parts outside the CDR3, is ETGVTQSPTHLIKTRGQQVTLRCSSQSGHNTVSWYQQALGQGPQFIFQYYREEENGRGNFPPRFSGLQFPNYSSELNVNALELDDSALYLCASSFQGNTEAFFGQGTRLTVV.

This chain links TRBV5-1 with TRBJ1-4; D may be TRBD1 (6 bases). Germline CDR1 is SGHRS and CDR2 is YFSETQ. V lost 0 bases and J 10 bases, leaving 16 bases between the germline ends. CDR3 size: 15 residues. CDR3 sequence (DNA): TGCGCCAGCAGCTTGGCCCCAGGGGCACGGGGAAAACTGTTTTTT. Protein sequence: CASSLAPGARGKLFF.

The chain combines TRBV6-1 with TRBJ1-1; a weak D match, TRBD1 (6 bases). Germline V gene lookup returns CDR1 MNHNS and CDR2 SASEGT. CDR3 length equals 15 residues. The germline V and J ends were trimmed by 5 bases and 1 base, with 14 bases remaining between them. The CDR3 loop reads CASSPQPQGNTEAFF. DNA of the CDR3: TGTGCCAGCAGTCCCCAGCCACAGGGGAACACTGAAGCTTTCTTT.

The chain has TRBV5-1 and TRBJ2-1; TRBD2 matches 12 bases. The CDR3 is 15 residues long. From germline, CDR1 is SGHRS and CDR2 YFSETQ. Unmatched junction bases numbered 4, after V lost 0 bases and J lost 9 bases. The CDR3: CASSLGLAGGVEQFF. The CDR3 bases are TGCGCCAGCAGCTTGGGTCTAGCGGGAGGGGTTGAGCAGTTCTTC. Complete variable domain (other parts from reference TRBV5-1 and TRBJ2-1): KAGVTQTPRYLIKTRGQQVTLSCSPISGHRSVSWYQQTPGQGLQFLFEYFSETQRNKGNFPGRFSGRQFSNSRSEMNVSTLELGDSALYLCASSLGLAGGVEQFFGPGTRLTVL.

The CDR3 loop is CASSVDWQGNYQPQHF. CDR3 in DNA: TGTGCCAGCAGCGTAGATTGGCAAGGGAATTATCAGCCCCAGCATTTT. This sequence joins TRBV9 and TRBJ1-5, with D unclear. The CDR3 runs 16 residues. Germline loops: CDR1 SGDLS, CDR2 YYNGEE. The germline V and J ends were trimmed by 0 bases and 5 bases, with 15 bases remaining between them.

J is TRBJ1-2 and V is TRBV29-1, with a tentative D call TRBD1 (5 bases). V was clipped by 5 bases and J by 8 bases, with 21 bases between them. This CDR3 region has 14 residues. Germline-derived CDR1 and CDR2 are SQVTM and ANQGSEA. The CDR3 nucleotides read TGCAGCGTTCGGTGGGGCCAAGAGATCGGGGGCTACACCTTC. This translates into CSVRWGQEIGGYTF.

CDR3 coding DNA: TGTGCCAGCAGCTTACAGGGCCTAACCTCTGAAAAACTGTTTTTT. Its protein is CASSLQGLTSEKLFF. The V and J genes are TRBV11-2 and TRBJ1-4; D may be TRBD1 (5 bases). The CDR3 runs to 15 residues. Germline loops: CDR1 SGHAT, CDR2 FQNNGV. Trimming left V 2 bases short and J 7 bases short, with 14 bases between.

V and J are TRBV4-1 and TRBJ1-1, with a possible D match to TRBD1 (5 bases). Germline V lookup: CDR1 MGHRA, CDR2 YSYEKL. V shed 0 bases and J shed 2 bases, with 16 bases lying between them. The CDR3 is 17 residues long. CDR3 region: CASSQDLAGRANTEAFF. The CDR3 DNA reads as TGCGCCAGCAGCCAAGATCTGGCAGGGAGGGCTAACACTGAAGCTTTCTTT.

J is TRBJ2-2 and V is TRBV7-9; D might be TRBD2 (5 bases). The V gene lost 5 bases and the J gene lost 0 bases, with 19 bases spanning the gap. Germline CDR1 reads SEHNR; CDR2 reads FQNEAQ (reference sequence). There are 18 residues in the CDR3. CDR3: CASSPLGRATANTGELFF. CDR3 in DNA: TGTGCCAGCAGCCCACTAGGGCGGGCAACCGCGAACACCGGGGAGCTGTTTTTT.

V and J are TRBV4-3 and TRBJ2-1; the D is unclear. CDR3 length: 17 amino acids. Between the trimmed V and J ends, which lost 1 base and 5 bases, there was a span of 18 bases. Germline loops: CDR1 LGHNA, CDR2 YSLEER. Here the CDR3 reads CASSQGDPPHRNNEQFF. CDR3 DNA sequence: TGCGCCAGCAGCCAAGGTGATCCCCCCCATCGAAACAATGAGCAGTTCTTC.

On this clone itself: At one boundary the junction diverges from the germline segment, which might be a read error. The sample holds other DNA sequences that translate to the same CDR3. The genes are TRBV7-6 and TRBJ1-6; D not resolved. CDR1 is SGHVS, CDR2 FNYEAQ, per germline. This CDR3 has 14 residues. CDR3 residues: CASSLRMDNSPLHF. CDR3 coding DNA: TGTGCCAGCAGCTTACGGATGGATAATTCCCCCCTCCACTTT.

V gene TRBV27 combines with J gene TRBJ1-1; D unresolved. Germline CDR1 reads MNHEY; CDR2 reads SMNVEV (reference sequence). Trimming stripped 0 bases from V and 1 base from J, with 15 bases between. This CDR3 has 17 amino acids. The CDR3 reads CASSLSGQVAWNTEAFF. The CDR3 DNA reads as TGTGCCAGCAGTTTATCCGGTCAGGTTGCGTGGAACACTGAAGCTTTCTTT.

V usage is TRBV5-5 and J usage is TRBJ2-2, with 9 bases matching TRBD1. Germline V gene sequence: CDR1 SGHKS, CDR2 YYEKEE (reference sequence). The ends lost 0 bases at V and 0 bases at J; junction bases unmatched: 6. CDR3 length: 18 residues. DNA of the CDR3: TGTGCCAGCAGCTTGGTTGGACAGGGGCCTACGAACACCGGGGAGCTGTTTTTT. It translates to CASSLVGQGPTNTGELFF. Drawing the rest from reference TRBV5-5 and TRBJ2-2, the complete variable domain is DAGVTQSPTHLIKTRGQQVTLRCSPISGHKSVSWYQQVLGQGPQFIFQYYEKEERGRGNFPDRFSARQFPNYSSELNVNALLLGDSALYLCASSLVGQGPTNTGELFFGEGSRLTVL.

The chain carries TRBV7-6 and TRBJ2-1; weak D call: TRBD2 (6 bases). Deletions cut 5 bases from V and 2 bases from J, with 13 bases between. CDR1 is SGHVS, CDR2 FNYEAQ, per germline. This CDR3 spans 15 amino acids. CDR3 nucleotides: TGTGCCAGCAGCCTAACTAGCAGTCCCTACAATGAGCAGTTCTTC. Translating gives CASSLTSSPYNEQFF.